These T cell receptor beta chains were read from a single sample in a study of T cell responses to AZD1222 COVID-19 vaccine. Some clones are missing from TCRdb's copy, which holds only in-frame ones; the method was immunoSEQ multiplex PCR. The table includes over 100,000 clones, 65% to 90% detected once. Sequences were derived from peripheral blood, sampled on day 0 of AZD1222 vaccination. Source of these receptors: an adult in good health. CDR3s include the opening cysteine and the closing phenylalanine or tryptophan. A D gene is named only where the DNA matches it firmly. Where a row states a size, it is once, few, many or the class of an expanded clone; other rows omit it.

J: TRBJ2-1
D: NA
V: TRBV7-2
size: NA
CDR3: CASSPLGGYNEQFF
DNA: TGTGCCAGCAGCCCCCTAGGGGGATACAATGAGCAGTTCTTC

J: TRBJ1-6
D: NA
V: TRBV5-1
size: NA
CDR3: CASSYSSYNSPLHF
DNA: TGCGCCAGCAGCTACAGCTCCTATAATTCACCCCTCCACTTT

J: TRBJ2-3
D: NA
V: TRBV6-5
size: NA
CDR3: CASRNPGAGTDTQYF
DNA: TGTGCCAGCAGAAACCCGGGGGCCGGCACAGATACGCAGTATTTT

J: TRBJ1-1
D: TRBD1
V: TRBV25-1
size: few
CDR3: CASSVLTGGAFF
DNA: TGTGCCAGCAGTGTACTTACAGGGGGAGCTTTCTTT

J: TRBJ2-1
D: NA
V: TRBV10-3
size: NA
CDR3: CAISDSYNEQFF
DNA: TGTGCCATCAGTGATTCCTACAATGAGCAGTTCTTC

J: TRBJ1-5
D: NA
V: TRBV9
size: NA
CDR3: CASSPSGFQPQHF
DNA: TGTGCCAGCAGCCCCTCAGGGTTTCAGCCCCAGCATTTT

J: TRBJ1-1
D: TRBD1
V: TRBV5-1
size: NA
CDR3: CASSRDRGGTEAFF
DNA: TGCGCCAGCAGCCGTGACAGGGGAGGCACTGAAGCTTTCTTT

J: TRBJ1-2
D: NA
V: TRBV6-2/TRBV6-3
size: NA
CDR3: CASSSEGTNYGYTF
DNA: TGTGCCAGCAGTTCAGAGGGGACTAACTATGGCTACACCTTC

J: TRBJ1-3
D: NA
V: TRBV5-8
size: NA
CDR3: CASSSRGRNTIYF
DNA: TGTGCCAGCAGCTCACGGGGGAGAAACACCATATATTTT

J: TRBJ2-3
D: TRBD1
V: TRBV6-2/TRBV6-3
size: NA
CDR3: CASSYSTGTGGDTQYF
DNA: TGTGCCAGCAGTTACTCGACCGGGACAGGGGGAGATACGCAGTATTTT

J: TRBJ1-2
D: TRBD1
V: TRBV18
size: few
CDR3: CASSTLTGEYGYTF
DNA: TGTGCCAGCTCAACACTTACAGGGGAGTATGGCTACACCTTC